The present T cell receptor beta chain was sequenced within a study of cytomegalovirus exposure and HLA in healthy donors. J lost 9 bases, V lost 4 bases, and 4 bases had no gene match. The length of the CDR3 is 14 residues. Per the germline V gene, CDR1 is GTSNPN and CDR2 is SVGIG (reference sequence). 13 Jbeta primers and 60 Vbeta primers were used for the PCR. Produced via immunoSEQ multiplex PCR; TCRdb's table is partial and in-frame only. The data contain roughly 130,000 clones, about 80% of them singletons. V and J are TRBV30 and TRBJ2-1; TRBD2 matches at 15 bases. This receptor was identified in a male donor in good health and CMV-seronegative. The sequenced sample consisted of PBMCs. CDR3 sequence: CAWNQGLAGGEQFF. The CDR3 DNA is TGTGCCTGGAACCAGGGACTAGCGGGGGGTGAGCAGTTCTTC.